The TCR beta chain described here comes from a study of radiation and T cells in renal cell carcinoma. The CDR3 sequence is 14 residues long. CDR1 is LNHNV, CDR2 YYDKDF, per germline (reference sequence). The V end lost 5 bases, the J end lost 2 bases, and 13 bases lay between the germline ends. This clone has just one count. Time point defined: baseline pretreatment blood. Treatment here: 15 Gy SBRT to primary tumor, nephrectomy 4 weeks later. The method was immunoSEQ multiplex PCR; TCRdb's version includes in-frame clones alone and lacks a portion of them. This sample has 150,000 or so clones; about 88% occur once, and the top ten carry about 11%.

This clonotype was sampled from a woman between 50 and 59 years old with renal cell carcinoma. The source was blood, collected from a patient whose treatment included radiotherapy and nephrectomy. The chain joins TRBV15 to TRBJ2-7; D might be TRBD1 or TRBD2, each matching 5 bases. This CDR3 is CATSARDGTYEQYF. CDR3 DNA: TGTGCCACCAGCGCCCGGGACGGAACCTACGAGCAGTACTTC.